This TCR beta chain was sequenced during a study of blood T cell repertoires in COVID-19. Across the study: Sources were T cells, B-cell-depleted T cells, or PBMCs; the material itself was cDNA or gDNA.

The CDR3 consists of 16 residues. The V and J ends lost 0 bases and 4 bases, in that order; junction bases with no gene match: 2. From germline, CDR1 is SGHNT and CDR2 YYREEE (reference sequence). A word on this clone: Other nucleotide sequences from this sample produce the same CDR3.

How the authors handled the data: By means of reference gene primer amplification, nucleated cell counts were estimated. Some clones are missing from TCRdb's copy, which holds only in-frame ones; the method was immunoSEQ multiplex PCR. D and trimming were read from the DNA, whereas the V and J calls and clone size are those reported in that table. This table has over 75,000 clones, 80% appearing once. The clonotype was recovered from a woman in her sixties or seventies with acute or convalescent COVID-19. Sequences were obtained from peripheral blood. The chain has TRBV5-4 and TRBJ2-1; 12 bases map to TRBD2. As DNA, the CDR3 is TGTGCCAGCAGCTTGGGGCTAGCGGGAGGGTACAATGAGCAGTTCTTC. It yields the protein CASSLGLAGGYNEQFF.